Listed below are T cell receptor beta chains from one sample, sequenced in a study of T cell responses to AZD1222 COVID-19 vaccine. The repertoire was sequenced with immunoSEQ multiplex PCR; TCRdb's copy has only in-frame clones and lacks some. This sample has 90,000 to 110,000 clones, with about nine tenths found just once. Material: peripheral blood, obtained on day 0 of AZD1222 vaccination. The receptors here all came from an adult in good health. Each CDR3 is given with its conserved first and last residue. Fields, in order: V gene, J gene, clone size, D gene, CDR3 protein, CDR3 DNA. A D gene is named only where the DNA matches it firmly. Clone size is not always given. Where it is, it says once, few, many or a class for expanded clones.

TRBV25-1	TRBJ1-5	.	.	CASSGVGGNQPQHF	TGTGCCAGCAGTGGGGTCGGGGGCAATCAGCCCCAGCATTTT
TRBV11-2	TRBJ2-5	.	.	CASSLVGETQYF	TGTGCCAGCAGCTTAGTGGGGGAGACCCAGTACTTC
TRBV7-9	TRBJ2-7	.	.	CASSWGQGYNAYEQYF	TGTGCCAGCAGCTGGGGCCAGGGTTATAACGCCTACGAGCAGTACTTC
TRBV5-1	TRBJ2-3	.	.	CASRTTSTDTQYF	TGCGCCAGCAGGACTACTAGCACAGATACGCAGTATTTT
TRBV18	TRBJ2-7	.	.	CASSPRAGREQYF	TGTGCCAGCTCACCCCGGGCCGGAAGAGAGCAGTACTTC
TRBV15	TRBJ1-5	.	.	CATSRDGAPQHF	TGTGCCACCAGCAGAGACGGGGCCCCCCAGCATTTT
TRBV13	TRBJ2-3	.	.	CASSPGDGSTDTQYF	TGTGCCAGCAGCCCCGGGGACGGTAGCACAGATACGCAGTATTTT
TRBV4-3	TRBJ2-3	.	TRBD1	CASSQDRDRVTDTQYF	TGCGCCAGCAGCCAAGATCGGGACAGGGTCACAGATACGCAGTATTTT
TRBV7-2	TRBJ2-3	.	TRBD2	CASSSRLASDTQYF	TGTGCCAGCAGCTCGAGACTAGCTTCAGATACGCAGTATTTT
TRBV10-3	TRBJ1-3	.	.	CAIAGTLGGSGNTIYF	TGTGCCATCGCGGGGACGTTAGGGGGCTCTGGAAACACCATATATTTT
TRBV20-1	TRBJ1-5	.	TRBD1	CSASGQVNQPQHF	TGCAGTGCTAGTGGACAGGTCAATCAGCCCCAGCATTTT
TRBV9	TRBJ1-1	.	.	CASSVSRGSTEAFF	TGTGCCAGCAGCGTTTCCAGGGGCTCCACTGAAGCTTTCTTT
TRBV4-1	TRBJ2-1	once	TRBD2	CASSLGTSGGSNNEQFF	TGCGCCAGCAGCCTCGGGACTAGCGGGGGGTCCAACAATGAGCAGTTCTTC
TRBV5-5	TRBJ2-5	.	.	CASSTWTGQETQYF	TGTGCCAGCAGCACTTGGACGGGCCAAGAGACCCAGTACTTC
TRBV11-3	TRBJ1-3	once	.	CASSRPGDTIYF	TGTGCCAGCAGTCGACCCGGCGACACCATATATTTT
TRBV5-5	TRBJ2-1	.	TRBD2	CASSPGLASYNEQFF	TGTGCCAGCAGCCCCGGACTAGCATCCTACAATGAGCAGTTCTTC
TRBV3-1/TRBV3-2	TRBJ2-7	.	.	CASSPPSVYEQYF	TGTGCCAGCAGCCCACCCTCCGTCTACGAGCAGTACTTC
TRBV7-9	TRBJ1-2	.	TRBD1	CASSDRGEGGGYTF	TGTGCCAGCAGCGACAGGGGCGAGGGGGGTGGCTACACCTTC
TRBV5-1	TRBJ2-1	.	.	CASSLGPPGGHEQFF	TGCGCCAGCAGCTTGGGCCCTCCCGGAGGACATGAGCAGTTCTTC
TRBV18	TRBJ1-1	.	.	CASSREIDTEAFF	TGTGCCAGCTCCAGGGAAATCGACACTGAAGCTTTCTTT
TRBV12-3/TRBV12-4	TRBJ1-4	.	.	CASGQRYNEKLFF	TGTGCCAGCGGCCAGCGCTATAATGAAAAACTGTTTTTT
TRBV19	TRBJ2-1	.	.	CASSTLLSGSLNNEQFF	TGTGCCAGTAGTACCCTTTTAAGTGGGAGCCTCAACAATGAGCAGTTCTTC
TRBV30	TRBJ2-5	.	TRBD1	CAWSVGTGDLQETQYF	TGTGCCTGGAGTGTGGGAACAGGGGACCTTCAAGAGACCCAGTACTTC
TRBV10-3	TRBJ2-3	.	.	CATGASTDTQYF	TGTGCCACCGGGGCTAGCACAGATACGCAGTATTTT
TRBV7-2	TRBJ2-4	.	TRBD1	CASSADRVKNIQYF	TGTGCCAGCAGCGCCGACAGGGTTAAAAACATTCAGTACTTC
TRBV28	TRBJ1-6	.	.	CASSTQDPYNSPLHF	TGTGCCAGCAGTACCCAGGACCCTTATAATTCACCCCTCCACTTT
TRBV6-5	TRBJ2-3	few	.	CASLVEGGGDTQYF	TGTGCCAGCCTAGTCGAGGGGGGCGGAGATACGCAGTATTTT
TRBV2	TRBJ1-4	.	.	CASSDEKLFF	TGTGCCAGCAGTGATGAAAAACTGTTTTTT
TRBV3-1/TRBV3-2	TRBJ2-7	once	.	CASSQGLLADYSYEQYF	TGTGCCAGCAGCCAAGGGTTGCTAGCTGATTACTCCTACGAGCAGTACTTC
TRBV7-2	TRBJ2-3	.	.	CASSLKQGADTQYF	TGTGCCAGCAGCTTGAAACAGGGCGCAGATACGCAGTATTTT
TRBV7-9	TRBJ1-2	.	TRBD1	CASSLGQGISFTF	TGTGCCAGCAGCTTAGGACAGGGTATTTCTTTCACCTTC
TRBV5-1	TRBJ1-1	.	.	CASSGRAGETEAFF	TGCGCCAGCAGCGGGCGGGCAGGGGAGACTGAAGCTTTCTTT
TRBV21-1	TRBJ1-5	.	.	CASSKVYKGHQPQHF	TGTGCCAGCAGCAAAGTGTATAAAGGGCATCAGCCCCAGCATTTT
TRBV5-1	TRBJ1-1	few	TRBD1	CASSLGPTGANTEAFF	TGCGCCAGCAGCTTGGGGCCCACAGGGGCGAACACTGAAGCTTTCTTT
TRBV30	TRBJ2-1	.	TRBD2	CAWSIGTSAYNEQFF	TGTGCCTGGAGTATCGGGACTAGCGCGTACAATGAGCAGTTCTTC
TRBV12-5	TRBJ2-1	.	.	CASAPGLTLSNEQFF	TGTGCTAGTGCCCCGGGACTCACTTTAAGCAATGAGCAGTTCTTC
TRBV28	TRBJ2-5	.	.	CASTETAHPQETQYF	TGTGCCAGCACCGAGACAGCCCACCCTCAAGAGACCCAGTACTTC